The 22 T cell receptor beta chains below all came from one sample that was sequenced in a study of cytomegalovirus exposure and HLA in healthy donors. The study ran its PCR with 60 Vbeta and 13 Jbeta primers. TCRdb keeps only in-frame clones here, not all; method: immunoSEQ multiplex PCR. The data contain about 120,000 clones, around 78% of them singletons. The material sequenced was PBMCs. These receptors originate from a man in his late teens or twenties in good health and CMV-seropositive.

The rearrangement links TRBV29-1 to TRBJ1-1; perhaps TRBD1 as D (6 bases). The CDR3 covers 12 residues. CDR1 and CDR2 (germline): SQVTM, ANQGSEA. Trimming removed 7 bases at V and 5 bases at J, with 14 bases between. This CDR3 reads CSASTGKTEAFF. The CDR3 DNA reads TGCAGCGCTAGTACAGGGAAAACTGAAGCTTTCTTT.

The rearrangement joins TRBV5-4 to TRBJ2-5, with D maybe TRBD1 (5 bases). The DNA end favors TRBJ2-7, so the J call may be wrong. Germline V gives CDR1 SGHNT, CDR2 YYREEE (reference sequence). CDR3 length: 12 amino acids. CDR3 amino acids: CASSLQEYEQYF. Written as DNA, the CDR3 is TGTGCCAGCAGCTTACAGGAATACGAGCAGTACTTC.

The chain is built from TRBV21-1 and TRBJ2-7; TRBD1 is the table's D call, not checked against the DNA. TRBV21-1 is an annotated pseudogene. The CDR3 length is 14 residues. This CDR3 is CASSNKAGALEQYF. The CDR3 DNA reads TGTGCCAGCAGCAATAAGGCTGGGGCTCTCGAGCAGTACTTC.

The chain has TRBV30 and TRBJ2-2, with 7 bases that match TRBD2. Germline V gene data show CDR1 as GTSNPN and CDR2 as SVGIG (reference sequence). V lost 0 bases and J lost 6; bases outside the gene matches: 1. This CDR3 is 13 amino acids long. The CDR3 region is CAWSVRGAGELFF. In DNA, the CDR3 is TGTGCCTGGAGTGTACGGGGGGCCGGGGAGCTGTTTTTT.

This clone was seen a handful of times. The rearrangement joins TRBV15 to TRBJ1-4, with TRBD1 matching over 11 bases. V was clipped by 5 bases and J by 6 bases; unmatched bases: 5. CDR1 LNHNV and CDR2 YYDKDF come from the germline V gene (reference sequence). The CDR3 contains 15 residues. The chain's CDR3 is CATSARDRGYEKLFF. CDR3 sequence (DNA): TGTGCCACCAGCGCCCGGGACAGGGGGTATGAAAAACTGTTTTTT.

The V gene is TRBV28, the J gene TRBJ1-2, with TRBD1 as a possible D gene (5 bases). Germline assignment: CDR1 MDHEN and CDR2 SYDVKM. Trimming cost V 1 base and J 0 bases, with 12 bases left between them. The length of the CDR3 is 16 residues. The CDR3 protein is CASSLFDSPANYGYTF. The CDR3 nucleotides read TGTGCCAGCAGTTTATTCGACAGCCCAGCTAACTATGGCTACACCTTC.

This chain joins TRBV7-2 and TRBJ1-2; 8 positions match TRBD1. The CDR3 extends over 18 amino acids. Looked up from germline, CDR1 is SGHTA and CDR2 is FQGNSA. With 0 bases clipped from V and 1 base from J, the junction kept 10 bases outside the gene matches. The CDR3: CASSLAGTGDTFNYGYTF. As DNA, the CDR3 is TGTGCCAGCAGCTTAGCCGGGACAGGAGATACCTTTAACTATGGCTACACCTTC.

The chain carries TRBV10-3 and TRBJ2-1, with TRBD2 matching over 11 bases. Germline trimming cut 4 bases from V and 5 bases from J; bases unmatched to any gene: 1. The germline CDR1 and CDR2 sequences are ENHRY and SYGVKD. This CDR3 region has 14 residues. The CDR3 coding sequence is TGTGCCATCAGTGGACTAGCGGGGAACAATGAGCAGTTCTTC. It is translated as CAISGLAGNNEQFF.

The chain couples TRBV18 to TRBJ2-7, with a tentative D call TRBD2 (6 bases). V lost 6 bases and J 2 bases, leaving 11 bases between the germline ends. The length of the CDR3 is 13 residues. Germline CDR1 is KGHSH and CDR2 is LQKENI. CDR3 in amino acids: CASSRRDPYEQYF. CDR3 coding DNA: TGTGCCAGCTCTAGGAGGGATCCCTACGAGCAGTACTTC. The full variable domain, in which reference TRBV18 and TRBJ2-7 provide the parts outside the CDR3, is NAGVMQNPRHLVRRRGQEARLRCSPMKGHSHVYWYRQLPEEGLKFMVYLQKENIIDESGMPKERFSAEFPKEGPSILRIQQVVRGDSAAYFCASSRRDPYEQYFGPGTRLTVT.

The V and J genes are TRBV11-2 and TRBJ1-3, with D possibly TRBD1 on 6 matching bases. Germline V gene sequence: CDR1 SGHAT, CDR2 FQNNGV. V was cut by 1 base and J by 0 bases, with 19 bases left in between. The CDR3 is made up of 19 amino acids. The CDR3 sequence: CASSLGLGGHTDSGNTIYF. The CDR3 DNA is TGTGCCAGCAGCTTAGGCCTGGGGGGGCACACGGACTCTGGAAACACCATATATTTT.

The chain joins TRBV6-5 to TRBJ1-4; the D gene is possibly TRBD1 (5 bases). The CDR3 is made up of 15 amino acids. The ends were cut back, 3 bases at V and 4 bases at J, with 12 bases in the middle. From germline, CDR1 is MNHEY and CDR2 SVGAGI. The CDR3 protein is CASSYSWGVNEKLFF. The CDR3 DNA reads TGTGCCAGCAGTTATTCCTGGGGGGTTAATGAAAAACTGTTTTTT.

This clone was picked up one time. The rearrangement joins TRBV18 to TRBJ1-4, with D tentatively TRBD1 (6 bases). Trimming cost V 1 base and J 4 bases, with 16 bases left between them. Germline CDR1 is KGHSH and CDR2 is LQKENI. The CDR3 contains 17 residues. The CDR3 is CASSPRGSSQGNEKLFF. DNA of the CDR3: TGTGCCAGCTCACCACGGGGGAGCTCACAGGGTAATGAAAAACTGTTTTTT.

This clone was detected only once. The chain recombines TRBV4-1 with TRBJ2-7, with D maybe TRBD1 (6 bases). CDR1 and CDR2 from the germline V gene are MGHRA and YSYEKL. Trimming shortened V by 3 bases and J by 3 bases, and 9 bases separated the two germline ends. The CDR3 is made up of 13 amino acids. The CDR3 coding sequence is TGCGCCAGCAGCCAGGCCAGGGGCTACGAGCAGTACTTC. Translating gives CASSQARGYEQYF.

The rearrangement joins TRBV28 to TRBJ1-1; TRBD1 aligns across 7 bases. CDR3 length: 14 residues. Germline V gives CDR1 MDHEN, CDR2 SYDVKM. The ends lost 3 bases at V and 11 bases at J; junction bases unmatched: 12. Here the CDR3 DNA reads TGTGCCAGCAGTTTCGCAGGACAGGCCCGATCGGCTTTCTTT. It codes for CASSFAGQARSAFF.

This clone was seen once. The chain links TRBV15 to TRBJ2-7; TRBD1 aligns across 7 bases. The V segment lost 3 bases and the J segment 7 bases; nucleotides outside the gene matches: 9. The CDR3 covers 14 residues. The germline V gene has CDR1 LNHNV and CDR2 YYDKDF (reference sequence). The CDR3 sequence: CATSRTGLGMEQYF. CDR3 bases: TGTGCCACCAGCAGGACAGGGTTGGGGATGGAGCAGTACTTC. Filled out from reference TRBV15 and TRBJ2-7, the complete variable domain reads DAMVIQNPRYQVTQFGKPVTLSCSQTLNHNVMYWYQQKSSQAPKLLFHYYDKDFNNEADTPDNFQSRRPNTSFCFLDIRSPGLGDTAMYLCATSRTGLGMEQYFGPGTRLTVT.

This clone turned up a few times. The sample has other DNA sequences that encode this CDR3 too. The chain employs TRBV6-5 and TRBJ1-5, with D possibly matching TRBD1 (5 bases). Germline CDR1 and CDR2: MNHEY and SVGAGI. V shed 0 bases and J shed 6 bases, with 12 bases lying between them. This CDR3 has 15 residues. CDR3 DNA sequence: TGTGCCAGCAGTTACTCGGGGGGTTTTGGTCAGCCCCAGCATTTT. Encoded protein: CASSYSGGFGQPQHF.

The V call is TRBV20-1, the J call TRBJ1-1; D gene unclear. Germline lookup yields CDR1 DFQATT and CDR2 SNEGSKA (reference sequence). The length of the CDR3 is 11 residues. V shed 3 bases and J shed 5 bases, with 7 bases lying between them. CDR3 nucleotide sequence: TGCAGTGCTAGCGGGGAGACTGAAGCTTTCTTT. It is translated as CSASGETEAFF.

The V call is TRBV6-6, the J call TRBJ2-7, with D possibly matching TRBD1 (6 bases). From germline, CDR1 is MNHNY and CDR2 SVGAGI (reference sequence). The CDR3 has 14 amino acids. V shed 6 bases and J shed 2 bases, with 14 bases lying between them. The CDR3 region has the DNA TGTGCCAGCAGCAAGACAGGCCTAACCTACGAGCAGTACTTC. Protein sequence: CASSKTGLTYEQYF.

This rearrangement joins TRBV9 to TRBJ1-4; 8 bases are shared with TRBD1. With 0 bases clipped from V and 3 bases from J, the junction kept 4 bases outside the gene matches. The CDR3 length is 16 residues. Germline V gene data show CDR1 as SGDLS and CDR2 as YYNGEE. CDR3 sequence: CASSVGQGIANEKLFF. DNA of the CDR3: TGTGCCAGCAGCGTAGGACAGGGGATAGCTAATGAAAAACTGTTTTTT.

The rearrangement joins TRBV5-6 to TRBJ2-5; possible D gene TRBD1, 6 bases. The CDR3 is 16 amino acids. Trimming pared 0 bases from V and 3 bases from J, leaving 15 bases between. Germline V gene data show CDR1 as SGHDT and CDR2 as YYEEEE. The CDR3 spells CASSLAGQGYEETQYF. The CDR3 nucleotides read TGTGCCAGCAGCTTGGCCGGGCAGGGGTACGAAGAGACCCAGTACTTC.

The CDR3 protein is CASSVEVGGYYNEQFF. The CDR3, as DNA: TGTGCCAGCAGCGTAGAGGTGGGGGGGTACTACAATGAGCAGTTCTTC. The rearrangement joins TRBV9 to TRBJ2-1; 7 nucleotides agree with TRBD2. Germline V gives CDR1 SGDLS, CDR2 YYNGEE. The CDR3 contains 16 residues. After removal of 0 bases from V and 3 bases from J, the junction contained 6 bases not matched to a gene.

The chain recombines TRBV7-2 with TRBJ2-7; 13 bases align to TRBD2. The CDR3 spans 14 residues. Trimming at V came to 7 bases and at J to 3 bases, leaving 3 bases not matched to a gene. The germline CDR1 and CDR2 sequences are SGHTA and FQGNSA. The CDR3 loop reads CASKLAGGIYEQYF. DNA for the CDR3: TGTGCCAGCAAACTAGCGGGGGGGATCTACGAGCAGTACTTC.